The 11 T cell receptor beta chains given below trace back to one sample, sequenced in a study of blood T cells in healthy people across ages. Primed by a sample-barcoded 5' primer and a J-beta primer mix, a second PCR proceeded for about 7 to 12 cycles. MiXCR was run by TCRdb on the 5' RACE reads, yielding one entry per CDR3 protein. The table lists roughly 860,000 distinct CDR3 sequences, 55% to 65% of them singletons. Sequencing was done on a sample of blood. The receptors were gathered from a man aged 30-40 years in good health.

The V call is TRBV25-1, the J call TRBJ1-1, with D maybe TRBD1 (6 bases). Trimming left V 2 bases short and J 7 bases short, with 14 bases between. Germline assignment: CDR1 MGHDK and CDR2 SYGVNS. CDR3 length: 14 residues. This CDR3 is CASSEVGRGGEAFF. CDR3 nucleotides: TGTGCCAGCAGTGAAGTGGGCAGGGGTGGTGAAGCTTTCTTT.

This clonotype turned up a few times. This CDR3 reads CASSQDPLFQFF. DNA for the CDR3: TGTGCCAGCAGCCAAGACCCATTGTTTCAGTTCTTC. The chain employs TRBV4-2 and TRBJ2-1; D is undetermined. The CDR3 runs to 12 residues. Germline CDR1 reads LGHNA; CDR2 reads YNFKEQ. V shed 0 bases and J shed 13 bases, with 10 bases lying between them.

The rearrangement joins TRBV20-1 to TRBJ2-7; 8 nucleotides align to TRBD1. This CDR3 comprises 17 residues. Germline-derived CDR1 and CDR2 are DFQATT and SNEGSKA (reference sequence). The trim removed 0 bases at V and 7 bases at J, leaving 17 bases unmatched. This CDR3 is CSARDSLGGQGRSEQYF. In DNA, the CDR3 is TGCAGTGCTAGAGATTCGCTTGGCGGACAGGGACGGAGTGAGCAGTACTTC.

This clonotype was seen only a few times. J is TRBJ2-1 and V is TRBV7-7; 7 nucleotides agree with TRBD1. Germline values: CDR1 SSHAT, CDR2 FNYEAQ (reference sequence). J lost 3 bases, V lost 2 bases, and 1 base had no gene match. CDR3 length equals 14 residues. The CDR3 spells CASSLTGDYNEQFF. The CDR3 nucleotides read TGTGCCAGCAGCTTAACAGGGGACTACAATGAGCAGTTCTTC.

The chain has TRBV12-3 or TRBV12-4 and TRBJ1-2, with 10 nucleotides matching TRBD1. V lost 5 bases, J lost 4 bases, and 4 bases stayed unmatched. The CDR3 sequence is 14 residues long. CDR3 in amino acids: CASSKRTGGYGYTF. The CDR3 nucleotides are TGTGCCAGCAGTAAACGGACAGGGGGCTATGGCTACACCTTC.

CDR3 sequence (DNA): TGTGCCAGCCAGGGGGACTATGGCTACACCTTC. Translating it yields CASQGDYGYTF. V is TRBV2 and J is TRBJ1-2; 7 positions agree with TRBD1. V was clipped by 8 bases and J by 3 bases; unmatched bases: 0. The CDR3 is 11 amino acids. CDR1 and CDR2 (germline): SNHLY, FYNNEI.

The chain joins TRBV20-1 to TRBJ2-5, with 12 bases lining up with TRBD1. CDR3 size: 14 residues. V shed 6 bases and J 4 bases; nucleotides not matched to a gene: 6. Germline CDR1 is DFQATT and CDR2 is SNEGSKA (reference sequence). The CDR3 protein is CSAAGQGALETQYF. CDR3 nucleotide sequence: TGCAGTGCAGCGGGACAGGGGGCATTAGAGACCCAGTACTTC.

V is TRBV6-5 and J is TRBJ2-4, with 7 bases lining up with TRBD1. The J call may be incorrect, as the DNA end agrees better with TRBJ2-7. CDR1 is MNHEY and CDR2 is SVGAGI in the germline V gene. The CDR3 runs to 17 residues. The CDR3 reads CASSYSTTGTVTYEQYF. The DNA for the CDR3 is TGTGCCAGCAGTTACTCTACGACCGGGACAGTGACGTACGAGCAGTACTTC.

In its sample, this clonotype was seen a few times. The chain carries TRBV12-3 or TRBV12-4 and TRBJ1-1; 8 bases are shared with TRBD1. The CDR3 is 17 residues long. J gave up 1 base and V 3 bases, and 10 bases lay outside the gene matches. The CDR3 nucleotides are TGTGCCAGCAGTTTTGGTGTTGGCAGGGGGCCGAACACTGAAGCTTTCTTT. This encodes CASSFGVGRGPNTEAFF.

This chain uses TRBV10-3 with TRBJ2-6; D is undetermined. The CDR3 consists of 15 residues. The V and J ends lost 4 bases and 0 bases respectively, with 7 bases between them. Per the germline V gene, CDR1 is ENHRY and CDR2 is SYGVKD. CDR3 sequence reads: CAISGDLSGANVLTF. Here the CDR3 DNA reads TGTGCCATCAGTGGCGACCTCTCTGGGGCCAACGTCCTGACTTTC.

The J gene is TRBJ1-2, the V gene TRBV5-6; 8 bases fit TRBD1. The CDR3 covers 14 residues. Germline values: CDR1 SGHDT, CDR2 YYEEEE. V lost 4 bases to trimming and J lost 7 bases; unmatched junction nucleotides: 9. CDR3 sequence (DNA): TGTGCCAGCAGCCTCGGGGACAGGCTAGGTGGCTACACCTTC. Protein: CASSLGDRLGGYTF. The full variable domain, its missing parts supplied by reference TRBV5-6 and TRBJ1-2, is DAGVTQSPTHLIKTRGQQVTLRCSPKSGHDTVSWYQQALGQGPQFIFQYYEEEERQRGNFPDRFSGHQFPNYSSELNVNALLLGDSALYLCASSLGDRLGGYTFGSGTRLTVV.